These T cell receptor beta chains were read from a single sample in a study of shared clonotypes between healthy human individuals. Produced via immunoSEQ multiplex PCR; TCRdb's table is partial and in-frame only. The sample holds about 1.5 million clones; about 98% are singletons and the top ten take about 0.45%. The sequenced sample consisted of naive CD4+ T cells sorted from blood. Receptors originate from a man younger than 45 in good health. Both conserved end residues are part of each CDR3. Fields, in order: J gene, D gene, V gene, clone size, CDR3 protein, CDR3 DNA. The D gene is left open where the match is weak. Size is omitted from some rows. Given values are once, few, many or a class for expanded clones.

>TRBJ2-1|TRBD2|TRBV5-6|NA
CASSLRGGNYNEQFF
TGTGCCAGCAGCTTGCGGGGGGGTAACTACAATGAGCAGTTCTTC
>TRBJ2-1|NA|TRBV7-9|NA
CASSLSVGEQFF
TGTGCCAGCAGTCTTAGTGTGGGTGAGCAGTTCTTC
>TRBJ2-7|TRBD1|TRBV6-1|NA
CASSVFSGQGIEQYF
TGTGCCAGCAGTGTATTTTCGGGACAGGGTATCGAGCAGTACTTC
>TRBJ2-5|NA|TRBV18|NA
CASSPVVIETQYF
TGTGCCAGCTCACCCGTAGTGATCGAGACCCAGTACTTC
>TRBJ1-1|NA|TRBV19|NA
CASSIELWGRAFF
TGTGCCAGTAGTATAGAACTATGGGGAAGAGCTTTCTTT
>TRBJ1-5|NA|TRBV7-9|NA
CASSATGNSNQPQHF
TGTGCCAGCAGCGCCACAGGGAATAGCAATCAGCCCCAGCATTTT
>TRBJ2-5|NA|TRBV29-1|once
CSVESLDETQYF
TGCAGCGTTGAATCCCTAGATGAGACCCAGTACTTC
>TRBJ2-3|NA|TRBV18|NA
CASSRVGQTTDTQYF
TGTGCCAGCTCACGAGTAGGTCAGACCACAGATACGCAGTATTTT
>TRBJ2-2|TRBD2|TRBV7-3|NA
CASSFRGGTTGELFF
TGTGCCAGCAGCTTTAGGGGAGGGACCACCGGGGAGCTGTTTTTT
>TRBJ1-1|NA|TRBV7-2|NA
CASSLRQRTEAFF
TGTGCCAGCAGCTTGCGGCAGAGGACTGAAGCTTTCTTT
>TRBJ2-2|NA|TRBV11-2|NA
CASSPRGGRGTGELFF
TGTGCCAGCAGCCCCCGAGGGGGGAGGGGCACCGGGGAGCTGTTTTTT
>TRBJ2-1|NA|TRBV5-8|NA
CASSPGRSSYNEQFF
TGTGCCAGCAGCCCGGGACGATCCTCCTACAATGAGCAGTTCTTC
>TRBJ2-7|NA|TRBV5-1|NA
CASSLPRGGPEPIYEQYF
TGCGCCAGCAGCTTGCCTCGGGGCGGACCGGAGCCAATCTACGAGCAGTACTTC
>TRBJ2-7|NA|TRBV18|NA
CASSPLDNLYEQYF
TGTGCCAGCTCACCACTTGACAATTTGTACGAGCAGTACTTC
>TRBJ2-7|TRBD1|TRBV5-1|NA
CASSLALGQGGYEQYF
TGCGCCAGCAGCTTGGCCTTGGGACAGGGGGGGTACGAGCAGTACTTC